This T cell receptor (beta chain) is drawn from a study of T cell responses to AZD1222 COVID-19 vaccine. The wider study: Analysis merged second doses at about 4 or about 12 weeks.

Here immunoSEQ multiplex PCR was the method, and the copy in TCRdb shows in-frame clones only, minus some. The sample has fewer than 130,000 clones, more than 90% seen once; the top ten hold under 2.5%. Study-level points and caveats: There were mostly white British donors and more females than males, and clonal diversity was possibly underestimated.

For this clone: The antigen is undetermined.

CDR3 length: 15 amino acids. Deletions cut 1 base from V and 4 bases from J, with 13 bases between. Looked up from germline, CDR1 is LGHDT and CDR2 is YNNKEL (reference sequence). This specimen consisted of peripheral blood, obtained on day 0 of AZD1222 vaccination. This chain joins TRBV3-1 (or the pseudogene TRBV3-2) and TRBJ1-2; D gene uncertain. This receptor was obtained from an adult in good health. CDR3 coding DNA: TGTGCCAGCAGCCAAGCCCGGCCGATAGGCTATGGCTACACCTTC. This translates into CASSQARPIGYGYTF.